Listed below are T cell receptor beta chains from one sample, sequenced in a study of early T cells in non-severe SARS-CoV-2 infection. TCRdb reprocessed the 5' RACE reads via MiXCR and lists one record per CDR3 protein. The sample shows tens of thousands of distinct CDR3 sequences, approximately 12% of them seen only once. Sequencing used whole blood. The receptors come from an adult who was a healthcare worker with PCR-confirmed SARS-CoV-2 infection or an uninfected control (not recorded which). CDR3s include the opening cysteine and the closing phenylalanine or tryptophan. A D gene is named only where the DNA matches it firmly. Rows may omit the clone size; those that give it use once, few, many or a size class.

v_call: TRBV11-2; clone_size: many; j_call: TRBJ2-1; d_call: TRBD1; cdr3_aa: CASSITGGEGDEQFF; cdr3_nt: TGTGCCAGCAGCATAACAGGGGGCGAAGGGGATGAGCAGTTCTTC
v_call: TRBV29-1; clone_size: few; j_call: TRBJ1-1; d_call: -; cdr3_aa: CSANKGGTEAFF; cdr3_nt: TGCAGCGCCAACAAAGGGGGCACTGAAGCTTTCTTT
v_call: TRBV7-2; clone_size: -; j_call: TRBJ1-6; d_call: -; cdr3_aa: CASSLEAGSNSPLHF; cdr3_nt: TGTGCCAGCAGCTTAGAGGCGGGCTCTAATTCACCCCTCCACTTT
v_call: TRBV6-5; clone_size: -; j_call: TRBJ2-1; d_call: -; cdr3_aa: CASSYGRVGDRFF; cdr3_nt: TGTGCCAGCAGTTACGGGCGGGTGGGGGATCGGTTCTTC
v_call: TRBV20-1; clone_size: many; j_call: TRBJ2-1; d_call: TRBD2; cdr3_aa: CSAVAGGGVDEQFF; cdr3_nt: TGCAGTGCGGTGGCGGGAGGAGGCGTAGATGAGCAGTTCTTC
v_call: TRBV5-1; clone_size: -; j_call: TRBJ1-6; d_call: -; cdr3_aa: CASSLAGTLGSPLHF; cdr3_nt: TGCGCCAGCAGCTTGGCCGGGACCCTGGGGAGTCCCCTCCACTTT
v_call: TRBV12-3/TRBV12-4; clone_size: -; j_call: TRBJ2-7; d_call: -; cdr3_aa: CASSATAREQYF; cdr3_nt: TGTGCCAGCAGTGCGACAGCACGGGAGCAGTACTTC
v_call: TRBV29-1; clone_size: many; j_call: TRBJ2-3; d_call: -; cdr3_aa: CSVEDSGLPSTDTQYF; cdr3_nt: TGCAGCGTTGAAGATTCCGGACTACCCAGCACAGATACGCAGTATTTT
v_call: TRBV4-1; clone_size: few; j_call: TRBJ1-6; d_call: -; cdr3_aa: CASSQDPGGEWSPLHF; cdr3_nt: TGCGCCAGCAGCCAAGATCCTGGGGGCGAGTGGTCACCCCTCCACTTT
v_call: TRBV28; clone_size: many; j_call: TRBJ2-3; d_call: TRBD2; cdr3_aa: CASRSGTRTDTQYF; cdr3_nt: TGTGCCAGCAGATCCGGGACTAGAACAGATACGCAGTATTTT
v_call: TRBV7-9; clone_size: many; j_call: TRBJ2-2; d_call: -; cdr3_aa: CASSSSRLNTGELFF; cdr3_nt: TGTGCCAGCAGCTCCTCTAGGTTAAACACCGGGGAGCTGTTTTTT
v_call: TRBV29-1; clone_size: -; j_call: TRBJ2-1; d_call: TRBD2; cdr3_aa: CSVLLPREAYNEQFF; cdr3_nt: TGCAGCGTTCTCCTCCCGCGGGAGGCCTACAATGAGCAGTTCTTC
v_call: TRBV7-8; clone_size: few; j_call: TRBJ2-2; d_call: TRBD1; cdr3_aa: CASPDGTGGIEDTGELFF; cdr3_nt: TGTGCCAGCCCCGACGGGACAGGGGGCATCGAGGACACCGGGGAGCTGTTTTTT
v_call: TRBV30; clone_size: few; j_call: TRBJ2-7; d_call: TRBD2; cdr3_aa: CAWSGISGSSYEQYF; cdr3_nt: TGTGCCTGGAGTGGGATTAGCGGGAGCTCCTACGAGCAGTACTTC
v_call: TRBV30; clone_size: many; j_call: TRBJ1-6; d_call: -; cdr3_aa: CALKPQGSSPLHF; cdr3_nt: TGTGCCTTGAAGCCCCAGGGTAGTTCACCCCTCCACTTT
v_call: TRBV4-2; clone_size: few; j_call: TRBJ2-1; d_call: -; cdr3_aa: CASSQDGVPYNEQFF; cdr3_nt: TGTGCCAGCAGCCAAGACGGCGTTCCCTACAATGAGCAGTTCTTC
v_call: TRBV7-9; clone_size: many; j_call: TRBJ2-1; d_call: TRBD2; cdr3_aa: CATVPGTSVYNEQFF; cdr3_nt: TGTGCCACCGTTCCCGGGACTAGCGTTTACAATGAGCAGTTCTTC
v_call: TRBV20-1; clone_size: -; j_call: TRBJ1-4; d_call: TRBD1; cdr3_aa: CSASDREGLGEKLFF; cdr3_nt: TGCAGTGCCAGCGACAGGGAGGGTCTCGGGGAAAAACTGTTTTTT
v_call: TRBV27; clone_size: few; j_call: TRBJ2-3; d_call: TRBD2; cdr3_aa: CASALQAGGTDTQYF; cdr3_nt: TGTGCCAGCGCGCTCCAAGCGGGAGGGACAGATACGCAGTATTTT
v_call: TRBV3-1; clone_size: few; j_call: TRBJ2-1; d_call: TRBD2; cdr3_aa: CASSLSGGAFEQFF; cdr3_nt: TGTGCCAGCAGCCTTAGCGGGGGGGCTTTTGAGCAGTTCTTC
v_call: TRBV5-1; clone_size: few; j_call: TRBJ2-1; d_call: -; cdr3_aa: CASSLDSNEQFF; cdr3_nt: TGCGCCAGCAGCTTGGATAGCAATGAGCAGTTCTTC
v_call: TRBV5-1; clone_size: few; j_call: TRBJ2-7; d_call: -; cdr3_aa: CASSRVAYEQYF; cdr3_nt: TGCGCCAGCAGCAGGGTTGCCTACGAGCAGTACTTC
v_call: TRBV5-1; clone_size: few; j_call: TRBJ2-5; d_call: TRBD1; cdr3_aa: CASSSTGQLAETQYF; cdr3_nt: TGCGCCAGCAGTTCCACGGGACAGCTGGCAGAGACCCAGTACTTC
v_call: TRBV6-1; clone_size: many; j_call: TRBJ1-2; d_call: -; cdr3_aa: CASSGQSGQGANYGYTF; cdr3_nt: TGTGCCAGCAGTGGGCAGTCGGGGCAGGGAGCTAACTATGGCTACACCTTC
v_call: TRBV7-9; clone_size: many; j_call: TRBJ2-7; d_call: -; cdr3_aa: CASGQTGEQYF; cdr3_nt: TGTGCCAGCGGACAAACTGGCGAGCAGTACTTC
v_call: TRBV12-3/TRBV12-4; clone_size: -; j_call: TRBJ1-2; d_call: TRBD1; cdr3_aa: CASSFRGQDYGYTF; cdr3_nt: TGTGCCAGCAGTTTCAGGGGGCAGGATTATGGCTACACCTTC
v_call: TRBV6-1; clone_size: few; j_call: TRBJ2-7; d_call: TRBD1; cdr3_aa: CASSEARTGRLYEQYF; cdr3_nt: TGTGCCAGCAGTGAAGCACGGACAGGGAGGCTCTACGAGCAGTACTTC
v_call: TRBV6-5; clone_size: few; j_call: TRBJ1-1; d_call: TRBD1; cdr3_aa: CASSYSGQANEAFF; cdr3_nt: TGTGCCAGCAGTTACTCCGGACAGGCGAATGAAGCTTTCTTT
v_call: TRBV11-2; clone_size: few; j_call: TRBJ2-5; d_call: -; cdr3_aa: CASSLMGLQETQYF; cdr3_nt: TGTGCCAGCAGCCTCATGGGACTCCAAGAGACCCAGTACTTC
v_call: TRBV4-1; clone_size: -; j_call: TRBJ2-7; d_call: TRBD1; cdr3_aa: CASSQYGQGAYEQYF; cdr3_nt: TGCGCCAGCAGCCAATACGGACAGGGGGCCTACGAGCAGTACTTC
v_call: TRBV28; clone_size: many; j_call: TRBJ1-5; d_call: -; cdr3_aa: CASSLSRNQPQHF; cdr3_nt: TGTGCCAGCAGTTTAAGCAGAAATCAGCCCCAGCATTTT
v_call: TRBV2; clone_size: many; j_call: TRBJ1-2; d_call: -; cdr3_aa: CASSEAQRGPGGYTF; cdr3_nt: TGTGCCAGCAGTGAAGCCCAACGGGGCCCCGGAGGCTACACCTTC
v_call: TRBV5-1; clone_size: many; j_call: TRBJ1-4; d_call: -; cdr3_aa: CASRQGGSMANEKLFF; cdr3_nt: TGCGCCAGCAGACAAGGCGGGTCAATGGCGAATGAAAAACTGTTTTTT
v_call: TRBV5-1; clone_size: -; j_call: TRBJ2-3; d_call: TRBD1; cdr3_aa: CASSPPPGGSTDTQYF; cdr3_nt: TGCGCCAGCAGCCCCCCGCCAGGGGGTAGTACAGATACGCAGTATTTT
v_call: TRBV10-3; clone_size: many; j_call: TRBJ2-1; d_call: TRBD2; cdr3_aa: CAISEELAGVVEQFF; cdr3_nt: TGTGCCATCAGTGAGGAACTAGCGGGAGTTGTTGAGCAGTTCTTC
v_call: TRBV6-5; clone_size: -; j_call: TRBJ1-4; d_call: TRBD1; cdr3_aa: CASSYVAGQEPRELFF; cdr3_nt: TGTGCCAGCAGTTACGTGGCGGGACAGGAGCCTCGGGAACTGTTTTTT